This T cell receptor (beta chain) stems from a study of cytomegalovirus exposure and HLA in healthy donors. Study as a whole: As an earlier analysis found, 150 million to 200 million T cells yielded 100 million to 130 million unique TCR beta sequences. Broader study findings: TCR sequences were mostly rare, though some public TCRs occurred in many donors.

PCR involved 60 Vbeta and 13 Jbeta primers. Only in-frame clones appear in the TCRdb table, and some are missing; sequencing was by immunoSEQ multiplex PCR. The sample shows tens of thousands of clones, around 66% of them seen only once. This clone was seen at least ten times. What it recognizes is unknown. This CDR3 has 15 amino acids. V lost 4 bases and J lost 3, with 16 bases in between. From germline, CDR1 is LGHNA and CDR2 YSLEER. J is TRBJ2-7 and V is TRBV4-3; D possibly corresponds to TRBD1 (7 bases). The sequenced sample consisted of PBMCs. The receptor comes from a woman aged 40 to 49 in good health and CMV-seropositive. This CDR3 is CASSRQRQGGYEQYF. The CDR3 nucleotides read TGCGCCAGCAGCCGGCAGCGCCAGGGGGGCTACGAGCAGTACTTC.